What follows are 8 T cell receptor beta chains derived from one specimen sequenced in a study of response to subunit inactivated influenza vaccine (dated by TCRdb to the late 2010s). Libraries were made using RT-PCR. Sequencing relied on an Illumina HiSeq 2500. TCRdb handled the public reads itself, with Q25 trimming in fastp and clone calling in MiXCR, and kept productive beta chains. All rows with the same CDR3 protein become a single entry with the most common DNA and genes. The sample data list 450,000 to 600,000 distinct CDR3 sequences, and about 15% of these were observed just once. 3% of the sample rests with the top ten. This sample comprised CD4+ T cells sorted from PBMCs, obtained roughly 24 months after vaccination. These TCRs come from a man between 50 and 69 years old who received an inactivated influenza vaccine. Donor details come from another sample of the same person, matched by shared clones.

CDR3 in DNA: TGCGCCAGCAGCTTGGACGGTGACAGGACCTACGAGCAGTACTTC. Protein: CASSLDGDRTYEQYF. The chain joins TRBV5-1 to TRBJ2-7; tentative D call: TRBD1 (6 bases). Trimming left V 0 bases short and J 2 bases short, with 12 bases between. CDR1 is SGHRS, CDR2 YFSETQ, per germline. This CDR3 comprises 15 residues.

V usage is TRBV9 and J usage is TRBJ2-1; 8 positions agree with TRBD2. CDR1 is SGDLS and CDR2 is YYNGEE in the germline V gene. The V gene end was trimmed by 0 bases and the J gene end by 2 bases; junction bases not matched to a gene: 4. This CDR3 has 16 amino acids. CDR3 in DNA: TGTGCCAGCAGCGTAGGTGTAGCGGGAACCTACAATGAGCAGTTCTTC. Protein product: CASSVGVAGTYNEQFF.

The chain is built from TRBV6-2 or TRBV6-3 and TRBJ1-1, with TRBD1 identical over 9 bases. This CDR3 contains 13 residues. Germline V gene sequence: CDR1 MNHEY, CDR2 SVGEGT. With 3 bases clipped from V and 8 bases from J, the junction kept 4 bases outside the gene matches. The DNA for the CDR3 is TGTGCCAGCAGTTATGGGACAGGGATAGAAGCTTTCTTT. Protein: CASSYGTGIEAFF.

V usage is TRBV5-5 and J usage is TRBJ1-6; D gene unclear. The V gene lost 3 bases and the J gene lost 10 bases, with 14 bases spanning the gap. Germline CDR1 SGHKS, CDR2 YYEKEE (reference sequence). The CDR3 has 14 amino acids. In nucleotides, the CDR3 is TGTGCCAGCAGCTCCGGATCGGCGAACTCACCCCTCCACTTT. Its protein is CASSSGSANSPLHF.

This clonotype was seen a few times. The chain employs TRBV28 and TRBJ1-4; the D is unclear. Germline loops: CDR1 MDHEN, CDR2 SYDVKM. V was cut by 5 bases and J by 0 bases, with 10 bases left in between. This CDR3 is 15 amino acids long. CDR3 loop: CASSPLGATNEKLFF. The CDR3 region has the DNA TGTGCCAGCAGTCCCCTGGGCGCAACTAATGAAAAACTGTTTTTT.

This chain connects TRBV11-2 to TRBJ2-7, with D hard to call. The V end lost 1 base, the J end lost 2 bases, and 12 bases lay between the germline ends. Germline CDR1 reads SGHAT; CDR2 reads FQNNGV. The length of the CDR3 is 15 residues. The CDR3 bases are TGTGCCAGCAGCTTAGGTGCTCAGGTTACCTACGAGCAGTACTTC. It yields the protein CASSLGAQVTYEQYF.

This clonotype was picked up a small number of times. V is TRBV20-1 and J is TRBJ2-1; 7 bases align to TRBD2. The germline gives CDR1 DFQATT, CDR2 SNEGSKA (reference sequence). This CDR3 is built from 12 residues. J was trimmed by 10 bases and V by 7 bases; bases with no gene match: 10. CDR3 amino acids: CSVSAGGREQFF. CDR3 DNA: TGCAGTGTGAGTGCTGGCGGGAGAGAGCAGTTCTTC.

This clonotype was detected ten times or more. The chain links TRBV20-1 to TRBJ2-7, with 11 bases matching TRBD2. The CDR3 is 17 residues long. Germline-derived CDR1 and CDR2 are DFQATT and SNEGSKA (reference sequence). The V and J ends lost 0 bases and 6 bases, in that order; junction bases with no gene match: 13. The CDR3 DNA follows: TGCAGTGCTAGAGATTTTAGCGGGAGGGCCCGTTTGTTCGAGCAGTACTTC. Amino acid sequence: CSARDFSGRARLFEQYF.